This T cell receptor beta chain was captured by sequencing in a study of CXCR3-negative and CXCR3-positive naive CD8 T cells. Germline lookup yields CDR1 MNHEY and CDR2 SVGEGT. The CDR3 contains 15 residues. As for this clonotype: Antigen specificity is unknown.

Findings of the study overall: Post-cryopreservation CXCR3 expression was partly diminished, and the bulk of assays employed fresh PBMCs. Naive cells that were CXCR3-positive had more hydrophobic TRB CDR3s (compared with CXCR3-negative naive cells).

Naive CD8+ T cells were CD45RO-CCR7+CD27+CD95-. UMI-labeled 5' RACE TRB cDNA libraries were prepared from the cells. Reanalyzing the 5' RACE reads, TCRdb keeps one entry per CDR3 protein, without DNA. The table lists around 140,000 distinct CDR3 sequences. The sample was naive CXCR3+ CD8+ T cells from blood. The sample's subset: CD45RO-CCR7+CD27+CD95- naive CD8+ T cells expressing CXCR3 (TNR3+). The chain joins TRBV6-2 or TRBV6-3 to TRBJ2-5; TCRdb's D call, TRBD2, is unchecked because there is no DNA. This receptor was identified in a human donor in good health. Some clones in this sample may be carry-over from other donors' samples. The CDR3 loop reads CASSSQRGPLETQYF.